This entry is about one T cell receptor (beta chain). This specimen includes other DNA sequences encoding the same CDR3. Germline V CDR1 and CDR2: SNHLY, FYNNEI. The V segment lost 6 bases and the J segment 10 bases; nucleotides outside the gene matches: 11. This CDR3 contains 14 residues. The source of the sample is a study of control samples from healthy donors and cancer patients. TCRdb keeps only in-frame clones here, not all; method: immunoSEQ multiplex PCR. This sample carries 65,000 to 90,000 clones, around 86% of them seen once, and the ten largest clones take over 9%. The V call is TRBV2, the J call TRBJ2-1; the match to TRBD1 covers 8 bases. The sample was PBMCs. This TCR was recovered from a woman between 45 and 65 years old with colorectal cancer. In DNA, the CDR3 is TGTGCCAGCAGCGAGGACAGGGCCATGGGCGAGCAGTTCTTC. This encodes CASSEDRAMGEQFF.